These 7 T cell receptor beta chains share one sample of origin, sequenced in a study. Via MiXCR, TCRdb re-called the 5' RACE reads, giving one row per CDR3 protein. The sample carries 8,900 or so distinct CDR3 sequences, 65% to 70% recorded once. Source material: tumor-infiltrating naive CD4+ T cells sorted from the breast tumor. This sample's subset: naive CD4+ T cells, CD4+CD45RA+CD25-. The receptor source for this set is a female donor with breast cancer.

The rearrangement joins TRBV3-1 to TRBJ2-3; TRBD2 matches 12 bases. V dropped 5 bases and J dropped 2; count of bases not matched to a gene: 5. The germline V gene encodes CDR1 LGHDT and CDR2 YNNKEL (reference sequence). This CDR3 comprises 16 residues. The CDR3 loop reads CASSRLAGANTDTQYF. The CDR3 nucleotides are TGTGCCAGCAGCAGACTAGCGGGGGCGAACACAGATACGCAGTATTTT.

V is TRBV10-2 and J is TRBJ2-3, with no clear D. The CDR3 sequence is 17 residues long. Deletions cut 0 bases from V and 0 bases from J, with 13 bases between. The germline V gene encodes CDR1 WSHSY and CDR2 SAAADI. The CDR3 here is CASSESGFATSTDTQYF. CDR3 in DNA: TGCGCCAGCAGTGAGTCGGGGTTTGCGACTAGCACAGATACGCAGTATTTT.

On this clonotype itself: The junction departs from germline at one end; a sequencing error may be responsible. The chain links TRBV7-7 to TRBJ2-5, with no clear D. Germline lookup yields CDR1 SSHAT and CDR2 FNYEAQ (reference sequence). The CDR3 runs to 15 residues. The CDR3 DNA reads TGTGCTAGCAGCTTAGGTTCCGGCTCTCAAGAGACCCAGTACTTC. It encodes CASSLGSGSQETQYF. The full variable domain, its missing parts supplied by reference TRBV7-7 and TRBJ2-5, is GAGVSQSPRYKVTKRGQDVTLRCDPISSHATLYWYQQALGQGPEFLTYFNYEAQPDKSGLPSDRFSAERPEGSISTLTIQRTEQRDSAMYRCASSLGSGSQETQYFGPGTRLLVL.

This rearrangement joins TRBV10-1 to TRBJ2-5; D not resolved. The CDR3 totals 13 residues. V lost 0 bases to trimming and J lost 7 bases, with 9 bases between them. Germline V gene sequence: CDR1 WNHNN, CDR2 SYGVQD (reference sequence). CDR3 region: CASSESEFGTQYF. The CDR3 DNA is TGCGCCAGCAGTGAGTCGGAGTTCGGGACCCAGTACTTC.

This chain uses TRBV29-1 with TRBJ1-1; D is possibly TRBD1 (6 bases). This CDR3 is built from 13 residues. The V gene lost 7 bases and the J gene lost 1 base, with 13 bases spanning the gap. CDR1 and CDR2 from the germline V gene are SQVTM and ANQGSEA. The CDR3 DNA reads TGCAGCGGCAGGGGATTTGCGAACACTGAAGCTTTCTTT. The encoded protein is CSGRGFANTEAFF.

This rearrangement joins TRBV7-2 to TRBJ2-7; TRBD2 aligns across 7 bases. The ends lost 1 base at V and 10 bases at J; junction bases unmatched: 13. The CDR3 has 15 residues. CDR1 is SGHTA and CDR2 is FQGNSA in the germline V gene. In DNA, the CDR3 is TGTGCCAGCAGCTTAGATCCCCGGTTTCTAGCGGATCAGTACTTC. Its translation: CASSLDPRFLADQYF.

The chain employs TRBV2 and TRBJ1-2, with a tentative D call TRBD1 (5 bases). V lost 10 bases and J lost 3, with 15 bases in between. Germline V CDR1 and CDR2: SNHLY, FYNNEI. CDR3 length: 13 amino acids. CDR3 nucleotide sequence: TGTGCCACCACGATAGGGGAGGACTATGGCTACACCTTC. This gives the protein CATTIGEDYGYTF. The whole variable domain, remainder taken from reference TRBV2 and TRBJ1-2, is EPEVTQTPSHQVTQMGQEVILRCVPISNHLYFYWYRQILGQKVEFLVSFYNNEISEKSEIFDDQFSVERPDGSNFTLKIRSTKLEDSAMYFCATTIGEDYGYTFGSGTRLTVV.